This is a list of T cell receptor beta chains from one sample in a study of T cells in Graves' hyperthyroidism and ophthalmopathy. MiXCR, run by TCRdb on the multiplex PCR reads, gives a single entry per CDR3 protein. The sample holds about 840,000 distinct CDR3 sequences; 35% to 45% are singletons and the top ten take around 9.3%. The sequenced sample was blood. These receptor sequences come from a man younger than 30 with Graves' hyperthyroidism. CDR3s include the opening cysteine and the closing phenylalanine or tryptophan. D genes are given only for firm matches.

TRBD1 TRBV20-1 CSATGTGYEQYF
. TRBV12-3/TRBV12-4 CASSLGGTAPYEQYF
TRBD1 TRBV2 CARDRTGSNQPQHF
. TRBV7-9 CASSQAAVPHGYTF
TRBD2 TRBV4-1 CASSQGLAGKVETQYF
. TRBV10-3 CAIRIGDNEFSGANVLTF
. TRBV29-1 CSTGPPLWYEQYF
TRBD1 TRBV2 CASSEAGGGLNTEAFF
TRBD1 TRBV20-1 CSAQTGTVHSGNTIYF
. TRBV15 CATSRDLGSEQYF
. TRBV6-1 CASRDPFSYEQYF
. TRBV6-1 CASSESGYGYTF